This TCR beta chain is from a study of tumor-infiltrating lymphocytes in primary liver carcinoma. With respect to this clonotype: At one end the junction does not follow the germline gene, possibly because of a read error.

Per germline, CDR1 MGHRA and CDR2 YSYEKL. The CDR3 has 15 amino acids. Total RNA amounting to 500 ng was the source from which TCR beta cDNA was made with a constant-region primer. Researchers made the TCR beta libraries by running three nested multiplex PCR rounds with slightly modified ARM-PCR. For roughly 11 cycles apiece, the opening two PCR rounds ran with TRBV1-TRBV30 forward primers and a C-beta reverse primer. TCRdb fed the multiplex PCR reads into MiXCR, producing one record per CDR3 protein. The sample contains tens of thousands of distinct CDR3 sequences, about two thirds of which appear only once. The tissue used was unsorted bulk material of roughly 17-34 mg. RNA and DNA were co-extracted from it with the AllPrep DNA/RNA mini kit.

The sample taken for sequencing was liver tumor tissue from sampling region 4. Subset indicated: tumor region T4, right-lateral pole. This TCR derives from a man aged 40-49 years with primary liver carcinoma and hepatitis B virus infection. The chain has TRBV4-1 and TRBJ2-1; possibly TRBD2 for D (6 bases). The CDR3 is CASSQDGREPSEQFF. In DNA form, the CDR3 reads TGCGCCAGTAGCCAAGATGGACGGGAGCCAAGTGAGCAGTTCTTC.